This entry is about one T cell receptor (beta chain). These data are taken from a study of T cell clones after liver transplantation. TCRdb's table, derived via immunoSEQ multiplex PCR, lists solely in-frame clones and lacks some. Of approximately 6,000 clones listed, around 80% were seen once; the top ten hold less than 45%. The TCR originated in a human patient who received a liver transplant. Part of the T cell pool may stem from the graft donor. This sample comprised CD8+ T cells from blood, obtained 24 months after liver transplant.

CDR3 residues: CASSTGTATNEKLFF. CDR3 sequence (DNA): TGTGCCAGTAGTACCGGGACAGCAACTAATGAAAAACTGTTTTTT. The rearrangement joins TRBV19 to TRBJ1-4; TRBD1 matches at 7 bases. Germline V gives CDR1 LNHDA, CDR2 SQIVND (reference sequence). Unmatched junction bases numbered 2, after V lost 4 bases and J lost 0 bases. The CDR3 consists of 15 residues.